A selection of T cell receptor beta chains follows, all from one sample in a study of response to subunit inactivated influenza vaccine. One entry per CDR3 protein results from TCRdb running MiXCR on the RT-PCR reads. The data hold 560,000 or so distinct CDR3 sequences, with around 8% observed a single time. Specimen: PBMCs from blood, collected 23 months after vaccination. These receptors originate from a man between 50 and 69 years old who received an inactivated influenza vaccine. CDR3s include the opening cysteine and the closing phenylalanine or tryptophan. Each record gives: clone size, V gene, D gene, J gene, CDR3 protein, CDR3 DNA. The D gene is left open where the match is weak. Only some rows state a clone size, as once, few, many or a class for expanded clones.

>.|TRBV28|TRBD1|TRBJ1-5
CASRGSDRGVGQPQHF
TGTGCCAGCAGGGGCTCGGACAGGGGGGTTGGTCAGCCCCAGCATTTT
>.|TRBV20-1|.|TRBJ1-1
CSASNRATEAFF
TGCAGTGCTAGTAACAGGGCCACTGAAGCTTTCTTT
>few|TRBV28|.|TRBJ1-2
CASSSVSRGYTF
TGTGCCAGCAGTTCCGTGTCTAGGGGCTACACCTTC
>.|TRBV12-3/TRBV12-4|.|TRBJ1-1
CASTSGGLMNTEAFF
TGTGCCAGCACTTCGGGGGGCCTCATGAACACTGAAGCTTTCTTT
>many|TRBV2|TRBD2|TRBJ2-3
CASSRTSGGSADTQYF
TGTGCCAGCAGCCGGACTAGCGGGGGGTCCGCAGATACGCAGTATTTT
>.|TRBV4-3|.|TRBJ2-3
CASSQAYGRTDTQYF
TGCGCCAGCAGCCAAGCGTACGGGCGCACAGATACGCAGTATTTT
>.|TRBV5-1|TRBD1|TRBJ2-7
CASSSAGTGDEQYF
TGCGCCAGCAGCTCCGCCGGGACAGGGGACGAGCAGTACTTC
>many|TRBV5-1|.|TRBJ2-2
CASRGGQPRGELFF
TGCGCCAGCAGAGGGGGGCAGCCCCGCGGGGAGCTGTTTTTT
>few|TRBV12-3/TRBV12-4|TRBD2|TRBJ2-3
CAAGRAGSDTQYF
TGTGCCGCGGGGAGGGCGGGGTCAGATACGCAGTATTTT
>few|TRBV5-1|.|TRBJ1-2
CASGTIGANYGYTF
TGCGCCAGCGGAACAATCGGTGCTAACTATGGCTACACCTTC
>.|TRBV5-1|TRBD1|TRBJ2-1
CASSYYYRDRGRNYNEQFF
TGCGCCAGCAGCTATTATTACCGGGACAGGGGGCGTAATTACAATGAGCAGTTCTTC
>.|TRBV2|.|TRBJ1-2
CASSERTFDGYGYTF
TGTGCCAGCAGTGAAAGGACTTTTGACGGCTATGGCTACACCTTC
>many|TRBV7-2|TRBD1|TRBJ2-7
CASSFRPTGPSYEQYF
TGTGCCAGCAGCTTCCGACCGACAGGGCCCTCCTACGAGCAGTACTTC
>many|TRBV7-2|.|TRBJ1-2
CASSLWGRGYTF
TGTGCCAGCAGCTTATGGGGGAGGGGCTACACCTTC
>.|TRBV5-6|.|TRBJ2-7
CASSFLGTSTSYEQYF
TGTGCCAGCAGCTTCCTGGGGACCTCCACCTCCTACGAGCAGTACTTC
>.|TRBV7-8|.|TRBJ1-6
CASSLGPGGINSPLHF
TGTGCCAGCAGCTTAGGGCCAGGAGGGATTAATTCACCCCTCCACTTT
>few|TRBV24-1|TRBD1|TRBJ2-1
CATSAGSRGPYNEQFF
TGTGCCACCAGTGCGGGAAGCAGGGGGCCCTACAATGAGCAGTTCTTC
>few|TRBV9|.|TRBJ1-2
CASSARDTSYGYTF
TGTGCCAGCAGCGCTAGGGACACCTCTTATGGCTACACCTTC
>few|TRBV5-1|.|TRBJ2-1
CASSPVAGGEQFF
TGCGCCAGCAGCCCGGTAGCTGGCGGTGAGCAGTTCTTC
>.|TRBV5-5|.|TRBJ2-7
CASSWGAGTYEQYF
TGTGCCAGCAGCTGGGGGGCAGGGACCTACGAGCAGTACTTC